This TCR beta chain was sequenced in a study of OX40 agonist ivuxolimab in advanced cancers. Study overall: A diagnosis of hepatocellular carcinoma, melanoma, renal cell or head and neck cancer was present in dose-escalation patients. General study results and limits: The study found among the lowest clonal expansion in partial responders at 0.1-3.0 mg/kg. Expanded clones tended on average to be more numerous among CD8+ T cells than CD4+.

As concerns this clone: Its antigen is currently unknown.

Sequencing used immunoSEQ multiplex PCR; TCRdb keeps in-frame clones, though not all of them. Here the sample spans some 70,000 clones, roughly 86% being singletons. CDR3 length: 14 amino acids. The V gene lost 6 bases and the J gene lost 5 bases, with 16 bases spanning the gap. CDR1 is MNHEY, CDR2 SVGAGI, per germline. Patients were excluded for autoimmune disease history or systemic immunosuppression. The TCR comes from an adult with an advanced solid tumor such as melanoma, head and neck, liver or kidney cancer. The rearrangement links TRBV6-5 to TRBJ1-2; D is ambiguous. The specimen comprised CD4+ or CD8+ T cells sorted from blood, sampled in a trial of the OX40 agonist ivuxolimab. CDR3 region: CASRSHGGSYGYTF. The CDR3 coding sequence is TGTGCCAGCAGATCCCATGGTGGGTCATATGGCTACACCTTC.